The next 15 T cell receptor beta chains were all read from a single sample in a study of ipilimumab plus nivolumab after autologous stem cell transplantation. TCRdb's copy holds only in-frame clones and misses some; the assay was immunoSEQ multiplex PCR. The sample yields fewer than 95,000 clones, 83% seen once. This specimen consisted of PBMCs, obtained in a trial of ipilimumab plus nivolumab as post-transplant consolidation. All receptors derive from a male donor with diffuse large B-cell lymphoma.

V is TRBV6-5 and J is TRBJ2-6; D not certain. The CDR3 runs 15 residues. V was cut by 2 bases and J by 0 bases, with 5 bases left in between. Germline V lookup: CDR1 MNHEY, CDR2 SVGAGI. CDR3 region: CASSYGLSGANVLTF. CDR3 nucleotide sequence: TGTGCCAGCAGTTACGGTCTCTCTGGGGCCAACGTCCTGACTTTC.

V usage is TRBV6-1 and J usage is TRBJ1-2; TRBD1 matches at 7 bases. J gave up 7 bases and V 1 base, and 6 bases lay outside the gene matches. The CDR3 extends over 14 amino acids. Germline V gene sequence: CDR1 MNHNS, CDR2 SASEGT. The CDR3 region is CASSEGQGGGGYTF. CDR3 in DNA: TGTGCCAGCAGTGAAGGACAGGGCGGTGGTGGCTACACCTTC.

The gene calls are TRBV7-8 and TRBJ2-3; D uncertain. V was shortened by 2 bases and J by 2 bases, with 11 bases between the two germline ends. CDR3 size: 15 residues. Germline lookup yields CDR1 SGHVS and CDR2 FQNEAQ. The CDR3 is CASSLLGWDTDTQYF. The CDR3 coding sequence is TGTGCCAGCAGCTTACTGGGGTGGGACACAGATACGCAGTATTTT. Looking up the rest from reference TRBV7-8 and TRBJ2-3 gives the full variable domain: GAGVSQSPRYKVAKRGQDVALRCDPISGHVSLFWYQQALGQGPEFLTYFQNEAQLDKSGLPSDRFFAERPEGSVSTLKIQRTQQEDSAVYLCASSLLGWDTDTQYFGPGTRLTVL.

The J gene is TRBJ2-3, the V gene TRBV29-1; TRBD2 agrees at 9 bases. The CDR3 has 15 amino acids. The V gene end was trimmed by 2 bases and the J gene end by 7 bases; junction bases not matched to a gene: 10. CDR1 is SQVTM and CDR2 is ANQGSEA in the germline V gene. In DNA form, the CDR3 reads TGCAGCGTTGAATCCGGGCTAGCGGGGCAGAATACGCAGTATTTT. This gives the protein CSVESGLAGQNTQYF.

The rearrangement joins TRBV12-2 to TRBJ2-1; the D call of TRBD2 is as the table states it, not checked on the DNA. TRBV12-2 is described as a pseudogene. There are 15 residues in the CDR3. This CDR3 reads CASRYSGETDNEQFF. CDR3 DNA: TGTGCAAGTCGCTATAGCGGGGAGACCGACAATGAGCAGTTCTTC.

CDR3 nucleotide sequence: TGTGCCAGCAGTTACGAGAGAGAGGTGAACACTGAAGCTTTCTTT. Protein: CASSYEREVNTEAFF. The J gene is TRBJ1-1, the V gene TRBV6-5; D not resolved. V gave up 2 bases and J gave up 0 bases, with 10 bases separating them. Germline CDR1 MNHEY, CDR2 SVGAGI. This CDR3 comprises 15 residues.

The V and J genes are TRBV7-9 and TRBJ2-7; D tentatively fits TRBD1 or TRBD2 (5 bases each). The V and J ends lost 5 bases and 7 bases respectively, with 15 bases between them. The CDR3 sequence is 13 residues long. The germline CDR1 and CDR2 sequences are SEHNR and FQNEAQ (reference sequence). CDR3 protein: CASSPMGDGEQYF. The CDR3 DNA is TGTGCCAGCAGCCCAATGGGGGATGGGGAGCAGTACTTC.

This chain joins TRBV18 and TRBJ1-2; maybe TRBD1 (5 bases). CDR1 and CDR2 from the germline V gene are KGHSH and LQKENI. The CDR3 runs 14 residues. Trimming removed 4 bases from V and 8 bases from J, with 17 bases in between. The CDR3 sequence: CASSQVAGTEGYTF. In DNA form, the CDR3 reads TGTGCCAGCTCACAAGTAGCCGGGACCGAGGGCTACACCTTC.

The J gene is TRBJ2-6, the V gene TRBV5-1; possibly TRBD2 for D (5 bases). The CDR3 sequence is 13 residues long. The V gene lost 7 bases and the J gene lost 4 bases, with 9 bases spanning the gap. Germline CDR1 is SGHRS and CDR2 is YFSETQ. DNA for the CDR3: TGCGCCAGCCGGACTTCCGGGGCCAACGTCCTGACTTTC. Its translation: CASRTSGANVLTF. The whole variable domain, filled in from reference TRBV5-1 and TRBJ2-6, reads KAGVTQTPRYLIKTRGQQVTLSCSPISGHRSVSWYQQTPGQGLQFLFEYFSETQRNKGNFPGRFSGRQFSNSRSEMNVSTLELGDSALYLCASRTSGANVLTFGAGSRLTVL.

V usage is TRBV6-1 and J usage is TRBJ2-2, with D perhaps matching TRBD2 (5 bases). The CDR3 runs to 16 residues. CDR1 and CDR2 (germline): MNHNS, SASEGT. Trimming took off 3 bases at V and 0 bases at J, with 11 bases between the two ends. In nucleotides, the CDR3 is TGTGCCAGCAGTGACCCGCCGGGGACGAACACCGGGGAGCTGTTTTTT. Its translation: CASSDPPGTNTGELFF.

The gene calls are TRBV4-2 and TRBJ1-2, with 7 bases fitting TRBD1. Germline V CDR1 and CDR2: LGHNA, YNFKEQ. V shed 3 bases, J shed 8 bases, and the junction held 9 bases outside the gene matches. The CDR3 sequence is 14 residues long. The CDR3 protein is CASSQDRQGGGYTF. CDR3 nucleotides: TGTGCCAGCAGCCAGGACCGACAGGGCGGAGGCTACACCTTC.

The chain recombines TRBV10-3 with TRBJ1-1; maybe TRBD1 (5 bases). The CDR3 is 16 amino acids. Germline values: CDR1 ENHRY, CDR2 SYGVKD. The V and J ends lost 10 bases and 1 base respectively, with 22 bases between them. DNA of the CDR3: TGTGCCACCTCCGGTCCCCAGGGAAAGGGGAACACTGAAGCTTTCTTT. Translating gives CATSGPQGKGNTEAFF.

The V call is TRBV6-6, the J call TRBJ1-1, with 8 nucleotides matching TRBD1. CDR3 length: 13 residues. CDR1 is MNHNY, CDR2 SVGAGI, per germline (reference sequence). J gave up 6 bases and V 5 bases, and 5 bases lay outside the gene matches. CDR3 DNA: TGTGCCAGCAGTCCTCAGGGGGCGTCTGAAGCTTTCTTT. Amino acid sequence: CASSPQGASEAFF.

CDR3 sequence reads: CASSPQGGRQAYGYTF. CDR3 sequence (DNA): TGTGCCAGCTCACCACAAGGCGGCCGGCAAGCCTATGGCTACACCTTC. The chain links TRBV18 to TRBJ1-2; D is unresolved. The CDR3 totals 16 residues. CDR1 is KGHSH and CDR2 is LQKENI in the germline V gene. Trimming removed 1 base from V and 4 bases from J, with 16 bases in between.

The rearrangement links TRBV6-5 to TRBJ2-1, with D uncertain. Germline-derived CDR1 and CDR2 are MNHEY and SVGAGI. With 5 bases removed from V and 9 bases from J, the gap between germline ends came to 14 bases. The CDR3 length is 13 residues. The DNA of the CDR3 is TGTGCCAGCAGTACTCCGACTCGGTCTGAGCAGTTCTTC. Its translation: CASSTPTRSEQFF.